This T cell receptor beta chain was identified during a study of blood T cell repertoires in COVID-19. Whole-study context: Sites across the United States, Italy and Spain contributed samples from acute and convalescent COVID-19. PBMCs, B-cell-depleted T cells, or T cells provided the cDNA or gDNA that made up the material.

The sample holds a few counts of this clone. Under the authors' procedure: Amplification of reference gene primers provided the estimated nucleated cell counts. Profiled with immunoSEQ multiplex PCR; TCRdb holds only in-frame clones, not every one. V, J and clone size are taken as reported in that table, and D and trimming were inferred from the DNA itself. The sample lists about 58,000 clones; more than 70% were seen once. CDR3 length: 14 residues. Trimming removed 7 bases at V and 0 bases at J, with 10 bases between. From germline, CDR1 is SGHRS and CDR2 YFSETQ. The chain recombines TRBV5-1 with TRBJ2-2; D gene unclear. The specimen was peripheral blood. This receptor was identified in a human donor in a cohort sampled during active COVID-19. CDR3 region: CASRLAANTGELFF. Here the CDR3 DNA reads TGCGCCAGCCGGTTGGCGGCGAACACCGGGGAGCTGTTTTTT.